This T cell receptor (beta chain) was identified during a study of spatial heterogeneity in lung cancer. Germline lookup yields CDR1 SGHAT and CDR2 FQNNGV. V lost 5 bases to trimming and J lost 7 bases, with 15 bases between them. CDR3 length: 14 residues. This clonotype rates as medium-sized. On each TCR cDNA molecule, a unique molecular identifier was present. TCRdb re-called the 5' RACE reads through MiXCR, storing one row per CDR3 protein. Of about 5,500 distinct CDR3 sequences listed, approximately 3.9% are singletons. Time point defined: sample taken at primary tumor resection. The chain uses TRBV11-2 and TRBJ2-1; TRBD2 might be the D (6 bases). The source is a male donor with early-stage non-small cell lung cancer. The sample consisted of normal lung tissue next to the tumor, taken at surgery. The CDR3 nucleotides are TGTGCCAGCAGCAAGCCGGGACTTCTTAATGAGCAGTTCTTC. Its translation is CASSKPGLLNEQFF. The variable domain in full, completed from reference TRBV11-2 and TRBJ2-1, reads EAGVAQSPRYKIIEKRQSVAFWCNPISGHATLYWYQQILGQGPKLLIQFQNNGVVDDSQLPKDRFSAERLKGVDSTLKIQPAKLEDSAVYLCASSKPGLLNEQFFGPGTRLTVL.